A selection of T cell receptor beta chains follows, all from one sample in a study of blood T cell repertoires in COVID-19. Clones were read by immunoSEQ multiplex PCR, and TCRdb kept only the in-frame ones, dropping some. The sample lists 68,000 or so clones; 80% to 90% were seen once. The sequenced sample was peripheral blood. These receptors were taken from a man in his fifties with active COVID-19. CDR3s include the opening cysteine and the closing phenylalanine or tryptophan. D genes are given only for firm matches. The size of a clone is reported for some rows only, either as once, few or many, or as a class for expanded clones.

>TRBJ1-1|15|TRBV7-2|.|TRBD1
TGTGCCAGCAGCTTAGCGCGGACAGGGAAGGGTGAAGCTTTCTTT
CASSLARTGKGEAFF
>TRBJ2-1|14|TRBV29-1|.|TRBD2
TGCAGCGTGAAGCGGGAGACGGTCGTCTGGAGGCAGTTCTTC
CSVKRETVVWRQFF
>TRBJ1-4|14|TRBV28|.|TRBD1
TGTGCCAGCAGTTTTTCGGGACAGGGGGAAAAACTGTTTTTT
CASSFSGQGEKLFF
>TRBJ2-1|16|TRBV18|.|.
TGTGCCAGCTCACCACCTGGAGCCAGCTCCTACAATGAGCAGTTCTTC
CASSPPGASSYNEQFF
>TRBJ2-7|14|TRBV4-3|.|.
TGCGCCAGCAGCCCTGGACTCGACTCCTACGAGCAGTACTTC
CASSPGLDSYEQYF
>TRBJ2-7|13|TRBV5-6|.|.
TGTGCCAGCAGCTTCCCAAGCCGATACGAGCAGTACTTC
CASSFPSRYEQYF
>TRBJ2-5|19|TRBV5-1|.|TRBD2
TGCGCCAGCAGCTTGGGGACTAGCGGGACATACCAGTACCAAGAGACCCAGTACTTC
CASSLGTSGTYQYQETQYF
>TRBJ2-5|15|TRBV28|.|.
TGTGCCAGCAAGCTGGCCCTGACTGCCGAAGAGACCCAGTACTTC
CASKLALTAEETQYF
>TRBJ1-2|13|TRBV7-9|.|TRBD1
TGTGCCAGCAGCACGGGACAGGGCTATGGCTACACCTTC
CASSTGQGYGYTF
>TRBJ2-5|16|TRBV7-3|.|TRBD2
TGTGCCAGTTCCCCAGGCAGAGGCGGGGGGGTAGAGACCCAGTACTTC
CASSPGRGGGVETQYF
>TRBJ2-2|14|TRBV2|.|.
TGTGCCAGCAGTGAATTAGCGAACACCGGGGAGCTGTTTTTT
CASSELANTGELFF
>TRBJ1-6|14|TRBV5-6|.|.
TGTGCCAGCAGTTTGACAAGGCGGAATTCACCCCTCCACTTT
CASSLTRRNSPLHF
>TRBJ2-3|14|TRBV4-1|.|.
TGCGCCAGCAGCCAAGTTCAGGGTGCAGATACGCAGTATTTT
CASSQVQGADTQYF
>TRBJ1-1|11|TRBV29-1|.|.
TGCAGCGTTGCCAGACAGGTTGAAGCTTTCTTT
CSVARQVEAFF
>TRBJ1-6|17|TRBV30|.|TRBD1
TGTGCCTGGAACCACTATAAGACAGGGTGGAATAATTCACCCCTCCACTTT
CAWNHYKTGWNNSPLHF
>TRBJ2-1|15|TRBV20-1|.|.
TGCAGTGCTAGTCAGAGCTCTAGCTCCTACAATGAGCAGTTCTTC
CSASQSSSSYNEQFF
>TRBJ1-3|16|TRBV5-1|.|.
TGCGCCAGCAGCTTGTACCCCAGGGAAATGGGAAACACCATATATTTT
CASSLYPREMGNTIYF
>TRBJ2-1|17|TRBV4-1|.|TRBD2
TGCGCCAGCAGCCAAGCTTATTTGACTAGCGGGGGGAATGAGCAGTTCTTC
CASSQAYLTSGGNEQFF
>TRBJ2-2|15|TRBV28|.|TRBD2
TGTGCCAGCAGCGCGCCAGCGGGAGGTACCGGGGAGCTGTTTTTT
CASSAPAGGTGELFF
>TRBJ2-5|14|TRBV10-3|.|.
TGTGCCATCAGTGAGTCGGCGGCCCAAGAGACCCAGTACTTC
CAISESAAQETQYF
>TRBJ1-1|16|TRBV28|.|TRBD1
TGTGCCAGCGGACATAGGACAGGGGTGGGGGACACTGAAGCTTTCTTT
CASGHRTGVGDTEAFF
>TRBJ1-1|17|TRBV28|.|TRBD1
TGTGCCAGCAGTCGACAGGGGGCGCGAAAACTTCACACTGAAGCTTTCTTT
CASSRQGARKLHTEAFF
>TRBJ1-2|11|TRBV20-1|.|.
TGCAGTGCTAGAGAGAGCAGGGGCTACACCTTC
CSARESRGYTF
>TRBJ2-3|15|TRBV9|.|.
TGTGCCAGCAGCGCCGGACAGCTCAGCACAGATACGCAGTATTTT
CASSAGQLSTDTQYF
>TRBJ1-2|15|TRBV5-1|.|.
TGCGCCAGCAGCTCCGGGACTGTAGGAGCATATGGCTACACCTTC
CASSSGTVGAYGYTF
>TRBJ2-3|16|TRBV5-4|.|.
TGTGCCAGCAGCTTGGGGGCAGGCACGGACACAGATACGCAGTATTTT
CASSLGAGTDTDTQYF
>TRBJ2-7|15|TRBV19|.|TRBD2
TGTGCCAGTAACCTTAATCCGGGACTATTTTACGAGCAGTACTTC
CASNLNPGLFYEQYF
>TRBJ2-1|16|TRBV28|once|TRBD2
TGTGCCAGCAGTTTATCTACTAGCGGGAGTCATAATGAGCAGTTCTTC
CASSLSTSGSHNEQFF
>TRBJ2-5|15|TRBV5-4|.|TRBD2
TGTGCCAGCAGCAGGACTAGCGGGGCCGGAGAGACCCAGTACTTC
CASSRTSGAGETQYF
>TRBJ2-3|12|TRBV24-1|.|TRBD1
TGTGCCAGCGGACAGGAGGCAGATACGCAGTATTTT
CASGQEADTQYF
>TRBJ2-2|18|TRBV10-3|.|TRBD1
TGTGCCATCAGTGAGTCGATACGGGACAGTTCGAACACCGGGGAGCTGTTTTTT
CAISESIRDSSNTGELFF
>TRBJ2-3|13|TRBV29-1|.|TRBD2
TGCAGCTCCGAGGGACTAGCGGGAGCAGCGCAGTATTTT
CSSEGLAGAAQYF
>TRBJ2-7|14|TRBV27|.|TRBD1
TGTGCCAGCAGCGAACAGGGGGCAGGGTTCGAGCAGTACTTC
CASSEQGAGFEQYF
>TRBJ1-2|11|TRBV7-9|.|.
TGTGCCAGCAGCTTAGACACCGGCTACACCTTC
CASSLDTGYTF
>TRBJ2-1|14|TRBV7-2|once|TRBD1
TGTGCCAGCAGCTCGGACAGGGGGCGATATGAGCAGTTCTTC
CASSSDRGRYEQFF
>TRBJ2-2|15|TRBV7-7|.|.
TGTGCCAGCAGCTCGTCTCTAGGGGGAACCGGGGAGCTGTTTTTT
CASSSSLGGTGELFF
>TRBJ1-1|17|TRBV27|.|TRBD1
TGTGCCAGCAGTTCCGTGGGGACAGGGGCTGAGACCACTGAAGCTTTCTTT
CASSSVGTGAETTEAFF
>TRBJ1-2|14|TRBV5-4|.|.
TGTGCCAGCAGCTTAGGAGACAGTATCTATGGCTACACCTTC
CASSLGDSIYGYTF
>TRBJ1-2|12|TRBV18|.|.
TGTGCCAGCTCACTAGACAGCTATGGCTACACCTTC
CASSLDSYGYTF
>TRBJ2-3|17|TRBV19|.|TRBD2
TGTGCCAGCTCCGGGACTAGCACCCGTACTAGCACAGATACGCAGTATTTT
CASSGTSTRTSTDTQYF
>TRBJ2-3|17|TRBV7-9|.|TRBD2
TGTGCCAGCAGCTTAGGTGGCGGGAGGGCAAGCACAGATACGCAGTATTTT
CASSLGGGRASTDTQYF
>TRBJ2-3|19|TRBV6-1|.|TRBD1
TGTGCCAGCAGTGAAGCGCGTCCACAGGGGTGGATGAGACAAGATACGCAGTATTTT
CASSEARPQGWMRQDTQYF
>TRBJ1-5|13|TRBV29-1|.|.
TGCAGCGTTGGGTTGGACATCAATCAGCCCCAGCATTTT
CSVGLDINQPQHF
>TRBJ2-1|14|TRBV11-2|once|.
TGTGCCAGCAGCTTAGCGGGAGCCCCCAATGAGCAGTTCTTC
CASSLAGAPNEQFF
>TRBJ1-4|14|TRBV6-5|.|.
TGTGCCAGCAGCCCCGGGTCACATAATGAAAAACTGTTTTTT
CASSPGSHNEKLFF
>TRBJ2-2|16|TRBV24-1|.|.
TGTGCCACCAGTGATACGAAGCAGGGGTGGACCGGGGAGCTGTTTTTT
CATSDTKQGWTGELFF
>TRBJ1-2|14|TRBV27|few|.
TGTGCCAGCAGTTACCAGGGGAAAGGCTATGGCTACACCTTC
CASSYQGKGYGYTF
>TRBJ2-7|14|TRBV5-1|.|.
TGCGCCAGCAGCTTTAGCGCAAACTCCTACGAGCAGTACTTC
CASSFSANSYEQYF
>TRBJ1-2|14|TRBV28|.|TRBD1
TGTGCCAGCAGTTTAACAGGGGAGAACTATGGCTACACCTTC
CASSLTGENYGYTF
>TRBJ1-1|13|TRBV19|.|.
TGTGCCAGTAGTACAGTTCCAGGGGCTGAAGCTTTCTTT
CASSTVPGAEAFF
>TRBJ2-7|13|TRBV5-4|.|.
TGTGCCAGCAGCTTTGCCAGAACCTACGAGCAGTACTTC
CASSFARTYEQYF
>TRBJ2-7|15|TRBV4-2|.|TRBD2
TGTGCCAGCAGCCAAGGAGCTAGCGGGGGCTACGAGCAGTACTTC
CASSQGASGGYEQYF
>TRBJ1-2|15|TRBV11-2|.|TRBD1
TGTGCCAGCAGCTTACCCTCCCAGGGGGCCTATGGCTACACCTTC
CASSLPSQGAYGYTF
>TRBJ2-3|16|TRBV4-3|.|.
TGCGCCAGCAGCCAAGCTGGAAGCGGGAGCACAGATACGCAGTATTTT
CASSQAGSGSTDTQYF
>TRBJ2-7|14|TRBV4-3|.|.
TGCGCCAGCAGCCAAGGGGACTGGGGTCACGAGCAGTACTTC
CASSQGDWGHEQYF